Listed here are 3 T cell receptor beta chains from one sample, sequenced in a study of blood T cell repertoires in COVID-19. The table came from immunoSEQ multiplex PCR; TCRdb's copy has only in-frame clones and leaves some out. The data hold roughly 200,000 clones, with roughly 89% observed a single time. The sample consisted of PBMCs or T cells enriched from blood (not recorded which). These receptors originate from a woman in her 40s with acute COVID-19.

The chain carries TRBV5-1 and TRBJ2-2, with 8 bases lining up with TRBD1. CDR3 size: 15 residues. V was pared by 3 bases and J by 2 bases, with 3 bases of the junction left unmatched. CDR1 is SGHRS, CDR2 YFSETQ, per germline. The CDR3, as DNA: TGCGCCAGCAGCTCCGACAGGGGTAACACCGGGGAGCTGTTTTTT. Translation gives CASSSDRGNTGELFF.

This rearrangement joins TRBV5-1 to TRBJ2-5; D perhaps matches TRBD1 (5 bases). V lost 0 bases and J 5 bases, leaving 17 bases between the germline ends. The CDR3 contains 16 residues. Germline V gene sequence: CDR1 SGHRS, CDR2 YFSETQ. The DNA for the CDR3 is TGCGCCAGCAGCTTGGCCCAGGGCCAAGGTCGGGAGACCCAGTACTTC. Its translation is CASSLAQGQGRETQYF.

The chain joins TRBV28 to TRBJ1-5; 7 bases agree with TRBD1. The CDR3 contains 17 residues. The germline V gene encodes CDR1 MDHEN and CDR2 SYDVKM. V trimming: 5 bases; J trimming: 0 bases; junction bases outside the gene matches: 10. This chain's CDR3 is CASSTRDRGLSNQPQHF. CDR3 in DNA: TGTGCCAGCAGTACCCGGGACAGAGGCCTTAGCAATCAGCCCCAGCATTTT. Drawing the rest from reference TRBV28 and TRBJ1-5, the complete variable domain is DVKVTQSSRYLVKRTGEKVFLECVQDMDHENMFWYRQDPGLGLRLIYFSYDVKMKEKGDIPEGYSVSREKKERFSLILESASTNQTSMYLCASSTRDRGLSNQPQHFGDGTRLSIL.